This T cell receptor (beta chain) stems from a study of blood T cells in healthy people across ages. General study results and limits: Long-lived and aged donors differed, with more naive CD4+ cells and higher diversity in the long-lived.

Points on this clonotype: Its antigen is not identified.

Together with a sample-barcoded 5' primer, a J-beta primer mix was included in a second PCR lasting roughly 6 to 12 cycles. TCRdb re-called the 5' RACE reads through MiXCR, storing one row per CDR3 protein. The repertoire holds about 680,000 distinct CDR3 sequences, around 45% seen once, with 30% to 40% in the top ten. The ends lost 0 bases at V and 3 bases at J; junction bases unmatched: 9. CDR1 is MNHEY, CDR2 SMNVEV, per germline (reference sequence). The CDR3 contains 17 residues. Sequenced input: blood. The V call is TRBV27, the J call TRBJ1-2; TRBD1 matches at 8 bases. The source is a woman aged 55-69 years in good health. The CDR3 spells CASSLSHLDRVHYGYTF. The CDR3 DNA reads TGTGCCAGCAGTTTATCCCACCTGGACAGGGTTCACTATGGCTACACCTTC.